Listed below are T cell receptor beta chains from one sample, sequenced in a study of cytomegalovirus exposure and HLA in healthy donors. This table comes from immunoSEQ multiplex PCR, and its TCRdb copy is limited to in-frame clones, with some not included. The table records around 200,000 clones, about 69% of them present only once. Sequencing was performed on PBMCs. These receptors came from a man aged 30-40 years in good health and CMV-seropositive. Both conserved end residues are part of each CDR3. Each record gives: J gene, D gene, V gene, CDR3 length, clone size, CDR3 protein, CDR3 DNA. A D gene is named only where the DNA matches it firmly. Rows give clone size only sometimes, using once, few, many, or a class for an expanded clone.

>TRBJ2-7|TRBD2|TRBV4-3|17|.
CASSAASGGAGAYEQYF
TGCGCCAGCAGCGCTGCTAGCGGGGGGGCTGGAGCCTACGAGCAGTACTTC
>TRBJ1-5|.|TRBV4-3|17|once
CASSQGGPGQGDQPQHF
TGCGCCAGCAGCCAAGGGGGGCCAGGTCAAGGGGATCAGCCCCAGCATTTT
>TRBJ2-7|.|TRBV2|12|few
CASSPLAYEQYF
TGTGCCAGCAGTCCACTAGCCTACGAGCAGTACTTC
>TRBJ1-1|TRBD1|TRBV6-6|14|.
CASSYGQGATEAFF
TGTGCCAGCAGTTACGGGCAGGGGGCCACTGAAGCTTTCTTT
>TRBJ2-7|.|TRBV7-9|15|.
CASSLDGFTLYEQYF
TGTGCCAGCAGCTTAGACGGGTTTACCCTCTACGAGCAGTACTTC
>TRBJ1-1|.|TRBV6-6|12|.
CASKGGSTEAFF
TGTGCCAGCAAAGGAGGAAGCACTGAAGCTTTCTTT
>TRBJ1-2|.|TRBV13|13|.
CASSLTPSDGYTF
TGTGCCAGCAGCTTGACACCGTCGGATGGCTACACCTTC
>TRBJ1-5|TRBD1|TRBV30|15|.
CAWSGGTAGNQPQHF
TGTGCCTGGAGTGGCGGGACAGCAGGCAATCAGCCCCAGCATTTT
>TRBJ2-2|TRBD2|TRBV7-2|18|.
CASSPGLAGSANTGELFF
TGTGCCAGCAGCCCCGGACTAGCGGGATCCGCGAACACCGGGGAGCTGTTTTTT
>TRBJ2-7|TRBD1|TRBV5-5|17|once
CASSLGWGQGDGDEQYF
TGTGCCAGCAGCTTGGGGTGGGGCCAGGGGGACGGCGACGAGCAGTACTTC
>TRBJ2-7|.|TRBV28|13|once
CASSGGALPEQYF
TGTGCCAGCAGTGGGGGGGCCCTCCCCGAGCAGTACTTC
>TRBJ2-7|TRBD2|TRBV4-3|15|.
CASSQDRDYAYEQYF
TGCGCCAGCAGCCAAGATCGGGACTACGCCTACGAGCAGTACTTC
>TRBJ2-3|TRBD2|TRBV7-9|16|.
CASSPGLAGSTDTQYF
TGTGCCAGCAGCCCCGGACTAGCGGGGAGCACAGATACGCAGTATTTT
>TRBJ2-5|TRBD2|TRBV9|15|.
CASSAGGGPQETQYF
TGTGCCAGCAGCGCCGGGGGGGGGCCGCAAGAGACCCAGTACTTC
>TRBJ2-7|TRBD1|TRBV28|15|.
CASIRRSGQGYEQYF
TGTGCCAGCATCCGCCGCTCGGGACAGGGGTACGAGCAGTACTTC
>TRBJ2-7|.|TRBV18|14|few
CASSPLDGAYEQYF
TGTGCCAGCTCACCGTTGGACGGGGCCTACGAGCAGTACTTC
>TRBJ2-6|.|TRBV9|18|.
CASSVGTGRQPGANVLTF
TGTGCCAGCAGCGTAGGGACGGGGAGACAACCCGGGGCCAACGTCCTGACTTTC
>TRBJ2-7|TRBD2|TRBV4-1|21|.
CASSQDSQTPGIAGGPPEQYF
TGCGCCAGCAGCCAAGATAGCCAGACTCCCGGCATAGCGGGAGGGCCGCCAGAGCAGTACTTC
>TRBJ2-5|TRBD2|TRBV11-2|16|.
CASSLALAGGQETQYF
TGTGCCAGCAGCTTAGCCCTAGCGGGGGGCCAAGAGACCCAGTACTTC
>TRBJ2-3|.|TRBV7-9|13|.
CSSSLASTDTQYF
TGTTCCAGCAGCTTGGCTAGCACAGATACGCAGTATTTT
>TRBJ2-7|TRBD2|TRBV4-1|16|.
CASSLPGLTVHYEQYF
TGCGCCAGCAGCCTACCGGGACTAACCGTCCACTACGAGCAGTACTTC
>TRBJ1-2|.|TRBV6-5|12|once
CASRHRSYGYTF
TGTGCCAGCAGGCACAGGAGCTATGGCTACACCTTC
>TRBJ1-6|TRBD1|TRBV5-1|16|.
CASSLGQGAINSPLHF
TGCGCCAGCAGCTTGGGACAGGGGGCCATCAATTCACCCCTCCACTTT
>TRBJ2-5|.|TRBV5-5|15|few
CASSVAGSSYETQYF
TGTGCCAGCAGCGTGGCGGGGAGCTCATATGAGACCCAGTACTTC
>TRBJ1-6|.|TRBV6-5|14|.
CASSYSGGGSPLHF
TGTGCCAGCAGTTACAGCGGCGGGGGGTCACCCCTCCACTTT
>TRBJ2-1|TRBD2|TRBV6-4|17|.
CASSVLAGGPYYNEQFF
TGTGCCAGCAGTGTACTAGCGGGAGGGCCTTACTACAATGAGCAGTTCTTC
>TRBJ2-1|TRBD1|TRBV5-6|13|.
CASSRDRDNEQFF
TGTGCCAGCAGTCGGGACAGAGACAATGAGCAGTTCTTC
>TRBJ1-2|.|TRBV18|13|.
CASSPRGSDGYTF
TGTGCCAGCTCACCCCGGGGATCAGATGGCTACACCTTC
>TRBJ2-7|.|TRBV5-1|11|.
CASGQGYEQYF
TGCGCCAGCGGGCAGGGGTACGAGCAGTACTTC
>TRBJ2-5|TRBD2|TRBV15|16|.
CATSREGGRGQETQYF
TGTGCCACCAGCAGAGAGGGCGGGAGGGGCCAAGAGACCCAGTACTTC
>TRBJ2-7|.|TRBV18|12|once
CASAPQGGGQYF
TGTGCCAGCGCGCCCCAGGGGGGCGGGCAGTACTTC
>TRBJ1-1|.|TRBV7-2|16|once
CASSPQGLGMNTEAFF
TGTGCCAGCAGCCCCCAGGGACTGGGGATGAACACTGAAGCTTTCTTT
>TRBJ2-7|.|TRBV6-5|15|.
CASSWTDGLGYEQYF
TGTGCCAGCAGTTGGACAGATGGTCTGGGGTACGAGCAGTACTTC
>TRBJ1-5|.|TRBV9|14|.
CASSVGQFNQPQHF
TGTGCCAGCAGCGTAGGACAGTTCAATCAGCCCCAGCATTTT
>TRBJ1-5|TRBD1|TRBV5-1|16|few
CASSLTGTGYNQPQHF
TGCGCCAGCAGTCTAACCGGGACAGGGTACAATCAGCCCCAGCATTTT
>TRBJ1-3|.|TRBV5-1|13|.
CASSLDGADTIYF
TGCGCCAGCAGCTTGGATGGGGCTGACACCATATATTTT
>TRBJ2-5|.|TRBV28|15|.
CASSWAGNLQETQYF
TGTGCCAGCAGTTGGGCAGGGAACCTCCAAGAGACCCAGTACTTC
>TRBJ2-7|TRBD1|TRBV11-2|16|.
CASSPLGRTGGYEQYF
TGTGCCAGCAGCCCTCTAGGCAGGACAGGGGGCTACGAGCAGTACTTC
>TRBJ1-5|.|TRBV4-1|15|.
CASSQEGHPNQPQHF
TGTGCCAGCAGCCAAGAGGGACACCCTAATCAGCCCCAGCATTTT
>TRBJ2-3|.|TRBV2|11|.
CAEGGYGTQYF
TGTGCCGAAGGAGGGTACGGTACGCAGTATTTT
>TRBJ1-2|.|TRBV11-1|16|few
CASSLTDDSSNYGYTF
TGTGCCAGCAGCTTGACAGACGATTCCTCTAACTATGGCTACACCTTC
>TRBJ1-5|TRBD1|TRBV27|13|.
CASRQGAVQPQHF
TGTGCCAGCAGGCAGGGGGCGGTTCAGCCCCAGCATTTT
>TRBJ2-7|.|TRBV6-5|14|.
CASRVLWSSYEQYF
TGTGCCAGCCGGGTGCTGTGGAGCTCCTACGAGCAGTACTTC
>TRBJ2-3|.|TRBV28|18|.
CASSTPAQWEVASDTQYF
TGTGCCAGCAGTACTCCAGCTCAGTGGGAGGTTGCCTCAGATACGCAGTATTTT
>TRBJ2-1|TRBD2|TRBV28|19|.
CASSLRGTVSGRGRNEQFF
TGTGCCAGCAGTTTAAGAGGGACGGTTAGCGGGAGGGGGCGGAATGAGCAGTTCTTC
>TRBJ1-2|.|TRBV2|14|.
CASSEAGGGYGYTF
TGTGCCAGCAGCGAGGCGGGGGGAGGCTATGGCTACACCTTC
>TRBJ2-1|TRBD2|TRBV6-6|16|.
CASSFNTAGLSNEQFF
TGTGCCAGCAGTTTCAATACAGCGGGGCTATCCAATGAGCAGTTCTTC
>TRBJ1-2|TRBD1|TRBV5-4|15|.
CASSLEGQGPYGYTF
TGTGCCAGCAGCTTGGAGGGACAGGGGCCCTATGGCTACACCTTC
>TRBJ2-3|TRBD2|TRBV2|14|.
CASSEPGRADTQYF
TGTGCCAGCAGTGAGCCCGGGAGGGCAGATACGCAGTATTTT
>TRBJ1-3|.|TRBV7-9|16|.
CASSQVSGDLGNTIYF
TGTGCCAGCAGCCAAGTCTCAGGGGACCTCGGGAACACCATATATTTT
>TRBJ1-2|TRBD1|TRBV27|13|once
CASGDRGPYGYTF
TGTGCCAGCGGGGACAGGGGGCCGTATGGCTACACCTTC
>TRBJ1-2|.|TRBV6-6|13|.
CASTMGGTYGYTF
TGTGCCAGCACCATGGGGGGAACCTATGGCTACACCTTC
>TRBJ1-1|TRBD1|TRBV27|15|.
CASKTPGQGYTEAFF
TGTGCCAGCAAGACACCGGGACAGGGGTATACTGAAGCTTTCTTT
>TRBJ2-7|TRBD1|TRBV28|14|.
CATTWDRGSYEQYF
TGTGCCACCACCTGGGACAGGGGTTCCTACGAGCAGTACTTC
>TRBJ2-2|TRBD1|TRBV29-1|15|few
CSVWIRTGGTGELFF
TGCAGCGTTTGGATCAGGACAGGGGGCACCGGGGAGCTGTTTTTT
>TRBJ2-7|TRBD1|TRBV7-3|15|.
CASSLMGGQGHEQYF
TGTGCCAGCAGCTTAATGGGGGGACAGGGTCACGAGCAGTACTTC
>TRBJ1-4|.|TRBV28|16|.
CASSNGGAEGNEKLFF
TGTGCCAGCAGTAACGGGGGGGCGGAGGGGAATGAAAAACTGTTTTTT
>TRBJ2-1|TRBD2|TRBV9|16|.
CASSVESGSSYNEQFF
TGTGCCAGCAGCGTAGAAAGCGGGAGCTCCTACAATGAGCAGTTCTTC
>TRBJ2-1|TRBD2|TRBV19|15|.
CASSIPSGGPVEQFF
TGTGCCAGTAGTATCCCATCGGGGGGGCCGGTTGAGCAGTTCTTC